These 7 T cell receptor beta chains were all obtained from the same sample, sequenced in a study of blood T cells in healthy people across ages. The authors ran a second PCR of 7 to 11 cycles using a sample-barcoded 5' primer and a J-beta primer mix. TCRdb recomputed calls from the 5' RACE reads with MiXCR, one row per CDR3 protein. The data contain approximately 850,000 distinct CDR3 sequences, roughly 60% of them seen just once; the ten biggest clones take up approximately 23%. Sequencing used blood. The receptor source for this set is a man younger than 40 in good health.

The chain employs TRBV3-1 and TRBJ1-6; D remains ambiguous. Looked up from germline, CDR1 is LGHDT and CDR2 is YNNKEL (reference sequence). The V end was cut by 0 bases, the J end by 9 bases, with 12 bases between. This CDR3 region has 15 residues. The CDR3: CASSQEWEQTSPLHF. CDR3 nucleotide sequence: TGTGCCAGCAGCCAAGAGTGGGAGCAGACTTCACCCCTCCACTTT.

The chain uses TRBV29-1 and TRBJ2-1; D is perhaps TRBD1 or TRBD2 (5 bases each). Germline values: CDR1 SQVTM, CDR2 ANQGSEA. Trimming stripped 3 bases from V and 0 bases from J, with 15 bases between. This CDR3 is 16 amino acids long. The CDR3 loop reads CSVERWGTSSYNEQFF. Here the CDR3 DNA reads TGCAGCGTTGAGAGGTGGGGGACGAGCTCCTACAATGAGCAGTTCTTC.

The chain recombines TRBV13 with TRBJ2-1; 10 positions match TRBD2. CDR3 length equals 15 residues. Looked up from germline, CDR1 is PRHDT and CDR2 is FYEKMQ (reference sequence). Trimming at V came to 2 bases and at J to 7 bases, leaving 5 bases not matched to a gene. The CDR3 DNA sequence: TGTGCCAGCAGCTTAAAAGCGGGAGGGAAAAATGAGCAGTTCTTC. Encoded protein: CASSLKAGGKNEQFF.

The chain combines TRBV30 with TRBJ2-5; 9 positions match TRBD1. The ends lost 2 bases at V and 1 base at J; junction bases unmatched: 2. Germline V gene lookup returns CDR1 GTSNPN and CDR2 SVGIG (reference sequence). The CDR3 totals 14 residues. For the CDR3, the DNA is TGTGCCTGGAGTACAGGGGGCTTCCAAGAGACCCAGTACTTC. It translates to CAWSTGGFQETQYF.

The genes are TRBV20-1 and TRBJ2-7; tentatively, D is TRBD2 (5 bases). V dropped 5 bases and J dropped 3 bases, with 20 bases sitting between them. CDR3 length: 15 residues. Germline CDR1 reads DFQATT; CDR2 reads SNEGSKA (reference sequence). In DNA, the CDR3 is TGCAGTGCTGAGGCCTACACGGCTAGCCGCTACGAGCAGTACTTC. It yields the protein CSAEAYTASRYEQYF.

Comments on this clonotype: A read error may be the cause here, since a much bigger clone is one base away. The chain has TRBV7-9 and TRBJ1-1; 9 nucleotides agree with TRBD1. The germline CDR1 and CDR2 sequences are SEHNR and FQNEAQ (reference sequence). The CDR3 loop spans 17 amino acids. CDR3 nucleotides: TGTGCCAGCAGCTTTTCTCCGGGACAGGGAACGAACACTGGAGCTTTCTTT. It specifies CASSFSPGQGTNTGAFF.

The genes are TRBV6-2 or TRBV6-3 and TRBJ2-1; TRBD2 matches at 8 bases. With V trimmed by 6 bases and J by 8 bases, 12 bases remained unmatched. This CDR3 spans 15 amino acids. Germline V gene sequence: CDR1 MNHEY, CDR2 SVGEGT. The CDR3 nucleotides read TGTGCCAGCAGCCGAAATAGCGGGGAGGGCGATGAGCAGTTCTTC. It specifies CASSRNSGEGDEQFF.